This T cell receptor beta chain came from a study of T-cell memory formation after mild COVID-19. Broader study findings: That cross-reactive memory joined was suggested by some responding clones appearing in pre-infection memory. Mainly CM and EM harbored the contracting CD4+ clones; mainly EMRA harbored the CD8+ ones.

Of note for this clonotype: Antigen specificity is unknown.

TCRdb independently ran MiXCR on the 5' RACE reads; one entry per CDR3 protein. The sample has approximately 350,000 distinct CDR3 sequences, 25% to 30% seen once; the top ten hold roughly 13%. Trimming stripped 4 bases from V and 2 bases from J, with 8 bases between. This CDR3 spans 13 amino acids. Germline V lookup: CDR1 ENHRY, CDR2 SYGVKD. The chain is built from TRBV10-3 and TRBJ2-5, with D hard to call. This sequence originates from an adult woman who had mild COVID-19 (a few samples of this study predate the infection). Cell type and time point are not known. Input material: PBMCs or a T cell subset sorted from them (not recorded which). CDR3 loop: CAISGPWQETQYF. CDR3 bases: TGTGCCATCAGTGGGCCCTGGCAAGAGACCCAGTACTTC.